These 18 T cell receptor beta chains were sequenced from one sample in a study of blood T cell repertoires in COVID-19. The repertoire was sequenced with immunoSEQ multiplex PCR; TCRdb's copy has only in-frame clones and lacks some. The top ten hold around 4.6% of the sample, which has fewer than 400,000 clones, 88% seen once. The specimen was PBMCs or T cells enriched from blood (not recorded which). The origin of the receptors is a man under 40 who had recovered from COVID-19.

The chain carries TRBV21-1 and TRBJ2-4; TRBD1, the D gene given by the table, was not confirmed from the DNA. TRBV21-1 is noted as a pseudogene. The CDR3 loop spans 19 amino acids. In DNA, the CDR3 is TGTGCCAGCAGCAAAACCTGCTGGGGACAGGCGAAAGCCAAAAACATTCAGTACTTC. Translated: CASSKTCWGQAKAKNIQYF.

The chain uses TRBV24-1 and TRBJ1-4; a possible D gene is TRBD1 (6 bases). CDR3 length: 17 residues. Germline loops: CDR1 KGHDR, CDR2 SFDVKD. Between the trimmed V and J ends, which lost 3 bases and 4 bases, there was a span of 17 bases. The CDR3 sequence: CATSDGTGFSDNEKLFF. For the CDR3, the DNA is TGTGCCACCAGTGATGGCACAGGGTTTTCGGATAATGAAAAACTGTTTTTT.

The chain recombines TRBV5-4 with TRBJ2-7; 7 bases are shared with TRBD1. Germline CDR1 reads SGHNT; CDR2 reads YYREEE (reference sequence). V lost 0 bases, J lost 4 bases, and 7 bases stayed unmatched. This CDR3 comprises 15 residues. CDR3 region: CASSLGQGMRYEQYF. In DNA form, the CDR3 reads TGTGCCAGCAGCTTGGGACAGGGTATGCGGTACGAGCAGTACTTC. The full variable domain, rest sourced from reference TRBV5-4 and TRBJ2-7, is ETGVTQSPTHLIKTRGQQVTLRCSSQSGHNTVSWYQQALGQGPQFIFQYYREEENGRGNFPPRFSGLQFPNYSSELNVNALELDDSALYLCASSLGQGMRYEQYFGPGTRLTVT.

This clone has just one count. The rearrangement links TRBV2 to TRBJ2-3, with D possibly matching TRBD2 (5 bases). V shed 7 bases and J shed 2 bases, with 10 bases lying between them. This CDR3 is 13 amino acids long. The germline CDR1 and CDR2 sequences are SNHLY and FYNNEI. The CDR3 DNA reads TGTGCCAGCAAGAGGGATTACACAGATACGCAGTATTTT. This sequence encodes CASKRDYTDTQYF.

The CDR3 sequence is CASSLHRGGTGELFF. DNA for the CDR3: TGTGCCAGCAGCCTGCACAGGGGAGGCACCGGGGAGCTGTTTTTT. The chain recombines TRBV3-1 (or the pseudogene TRBV3-2) with TRBJ2-2, with D tentatively TRBD1 (7 bases). This CDR3 has 15 residues. Germline loops: CDR1 LGHDT, CDR2 YNNKEL (reference sequence). V was trimmed by 4 bases and J by 4 bases, leaving 13 bases between them.

Of note for this clone: Other DNA sequences of this sample code for an identical CDR3. The V call is TRBV5-5, the J call TRBJ2-7; D is uncertain. The CDR3 contains 13 residues. Between the trimmed V and J ends, which lost 1 base and 3 bases, there was a span of 8 bases. The germline CDR1 and CDR2 sequences are SGHKS and YYEKEE (reference sequence). The CDR3 reads CASSLYSNYEQYF. The CDR3 DNA follows: TGTGCCAGCAGCTTGTACTCGAACTACGAGCAGTACTTC.

The chain uses TRBV29-1 and TRBJ1-5; D ambiguous. This CDR3 is built from 15 residues. Trimming stripped 3 bases from V and 4 bases from J, with 16 bases between. Germline values: CDR1 SQVTM, CDR2 ANQGSEA. The CDR3 sequence: CSVEFLVPGNQPQHF. The CDR3 bases are TGCAGCGTTGAGTTTCTTGTTCCGGGAAATCAGCCCCAGCATTTT. Filled out from reference TRBV29-1 and TRBJ1-5, the complete variable domain reads SAVISQKPSRDICQRGTSLTIQCQVDSQVTMMFWYRQQPGQSLTLIATANQGSEATYESGFVIDKFPISRPNLTFSTLTVSNMSPEDSSIYLCSVEFLVPGNQPQHFGDGTRLSIL.

The rearrangement uses TRBV27 and TRBJ1-2; 9 bases fit TRBD1. This CDR3 comprises 15 residues. Per the germline V gene, CDR1 is MNHEY and CDR2 is SMNVEV (reference sequence). Trimming removed 5 bases from V and 3 bases from J; junction bases left unmatched: 7. The CDR3 region is CASSPAGTGYYGYTF. In nucleotides, the CDR3 is TGTGCCAGCAGTCCCGCCGGGACAGGGTACTATGGCTACACCTTC.

This clone was found a few times. This sequence joins TRBV10-1 and TRBJ2-1; D possibly corresponds to TRBD1 (6 bases). The germline gives CDR1 WNHNN, CDR2 SYGVQD (reference sequence). The V gene lost 8 bases and the J gene lost 5 bases, with 13 bases spanning the gap. The CDR3 runs 13 residues. CDR3 in DNA: TGCGCCAGCTCCCGGGACAAAGACAATGAGCAGTTCTTC. Translation: CASSRDKDNEQFF.

The genes are TRBV3-1 (or the pseudogene TRBV3-2) and TRBJ1-4, with TRBD1 identical over 7 bases. CDR3 length: 14 residues. V was clipped by 3 bases and J by 7 bases; unmatched bases: 5. The germline V gene encodes CDR1 LGHDT and CDR2 YNNKEL (reference sequence). In nucleotides, the CDR3 is TGTGCCAGCAGCCATATCAGGACAGGTGAAAAACTGTTTTTT. Residues: CASSHIRTGEKLFF.

The chain employs TRBV28 and TRBJ2-7; TRBD1 aligns across 10 bases. Germline CDR1 MDHEN, CDR2 SYDVKM. V was pared by 2 bases and J by 7 bases, with 11 bases of the junction left unmatched. CDR3 length: 16 amino acids. The CDR3 DNA sequence: TGTGCCAGCAGTTTAGGTCTAGGGACAGGGGTTTTAGAGCAGTACTTC. Its protein product is CASSLGLGTGVLEQYF.

This rearrangement joins TRBV18 to TRBJ1-1; D ambiguous. From germline, CDR1 is KGHSH and CDR2 LQKENI. The CDR3 is 15 amino acids. Trimming cost V 2 bases and J 3 bases, with 13 bases left between them. CDR3 region: CASSPYSGLDTEAFF. DNA of the CDR3: TGTGCCAGCTCACCATATTCAGGATTGGACACTGAAGCTTTCTTT.

The rearrangement uses TRBV6-5 and TRBJ2-7; 12 nucleotides match TRBD2. V lost 6 bases and J lost 1; bases outside the gene matches: 4. The CDR3 runs to 15 residues. The germline gives CDR1 MNHEY, CDR2 SVGAGI. The CDR3 DNA reads TGTGCCAGCAGAGGAACTAGCGGGGGGTCCTACGAGCAGTACTTC. Its translation is CASRGTSGGSYEQYF.

Here the CDR3 DNA reads TGTGCCAGCAGTGCACTTCCAGACTATAGCAATCAGCCCCAGCATTTT. Translated: CASSALPDYSNQPQHF. J is TRBJ1-5 and V is TRBV6-1; D is uncertain. Germline V gene data show CDR1 as MNHNS and CDR2 as SASEGT. The CDR3 has 16 amino acids. The germline V and J ends were trimmed by 4 bases and 0 bases, with 13 bases remaining between them.

This chain joins TRBV27 and TRBJ1-6; 8 bases match TRBD1. Germline lookup yields CDR1 MNHEY and CDR2 SMNVEV (reference sequence). J gave up 9 bases and V 5 bases, and 6 bases lay outside the gene matches. The length of the CDR3 is 14 residues. CDR3 in amino acids: CASSDSGGSSPLHF. CDR3 DNA sequence: TGTGCCAGCAGTGACTCAGGGGGCTCTTCACCCCTCCACTTT.

This chain links TRBV5-1 with TRBJ2-5; 11 nucleotides agree with TRBD2. Germline V lookup: CDR1 SGHRS, CDR2 YFSETQ. CDR3 length: 15 residues. Unmatched junction bases numbered 3, after V lost 3 bases and J lost 2 bases. CDR3 in DNA: TGCGCCAGCAGCTGTGGGACTAGCGGACAAGAGACCCAGTACTTC. Translating it yields CASSCGTSGQETQYF.

The V and J genes are TRBV18 and TRBJ2-2; 7 positions match TRBD1. With 5 bases clipped from V and 3 bases from J, the junction kept 6 bases outside the gene matches. Germline loops: CDR1 KGHSH, CDR2 LQKENI. The CDR3 contains 15 residues. For the CDR3, the DNA is TGTGCCAGCTCAGGAGACAGGGAGTACACCGGGGAGCTGTTTTTT. Amino acid sequence: CASSGDREYTGELFF.

The chain recombines TRBV7-2 with TRBJ2-3, with 13 bases fitting TRBD2. Trimming at V came to 5 bases and at J to 11 bases, leaving 13 bases not matched to a gene. This CDR3 is built from 16 residues. The V gene's germline CDR1 is SGHTA and CDR2 FQGNSA. The CDR3 loop reads CASSLGLAGAGSLQYF. CDR3 DNA sequence: TGTGCCAGCAGCCTCGGACTAGCGGGGGCTGGAAGTCTGCAGTATTTT.